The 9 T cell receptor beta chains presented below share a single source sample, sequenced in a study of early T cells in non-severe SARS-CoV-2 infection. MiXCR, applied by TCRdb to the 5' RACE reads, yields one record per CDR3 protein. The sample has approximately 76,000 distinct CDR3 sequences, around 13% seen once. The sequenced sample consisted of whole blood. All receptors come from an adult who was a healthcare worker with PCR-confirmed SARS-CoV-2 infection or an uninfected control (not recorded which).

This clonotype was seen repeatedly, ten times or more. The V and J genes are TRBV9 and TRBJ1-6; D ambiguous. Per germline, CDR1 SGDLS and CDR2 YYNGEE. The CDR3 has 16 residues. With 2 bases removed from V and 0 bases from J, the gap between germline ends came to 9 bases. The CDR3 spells CASSVAASSYNSPLHF. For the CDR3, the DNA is TGTGCCAGCAGCGTTGCAGCGAGCTCCTATAATTCACCCCTCCACTTT.

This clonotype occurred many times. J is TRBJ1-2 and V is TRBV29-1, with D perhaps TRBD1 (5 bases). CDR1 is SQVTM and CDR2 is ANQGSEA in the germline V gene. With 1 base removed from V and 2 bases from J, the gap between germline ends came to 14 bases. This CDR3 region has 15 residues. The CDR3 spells CSVEGGDNRNYGYTF. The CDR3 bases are TGCAGCGTTGAAGGGGGAGACAACAGGAACTATGGCTACACCTTC.

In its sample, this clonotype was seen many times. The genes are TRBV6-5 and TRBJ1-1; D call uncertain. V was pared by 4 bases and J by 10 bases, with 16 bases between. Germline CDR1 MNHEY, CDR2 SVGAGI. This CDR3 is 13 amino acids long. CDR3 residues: CASSSRAFPGAFF. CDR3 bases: TGTGCCAGCAGTTCTAGGGCTTTCCCCGGAGCTTTCTTT.

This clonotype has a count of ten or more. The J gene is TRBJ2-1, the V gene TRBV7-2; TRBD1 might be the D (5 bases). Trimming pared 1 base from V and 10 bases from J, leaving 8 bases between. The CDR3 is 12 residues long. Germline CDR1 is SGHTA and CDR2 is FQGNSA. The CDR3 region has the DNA TGTGCCAGCAGCTTAGGGCACAGGGAGCAGTTCTTC. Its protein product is CASSLGHREQFF.

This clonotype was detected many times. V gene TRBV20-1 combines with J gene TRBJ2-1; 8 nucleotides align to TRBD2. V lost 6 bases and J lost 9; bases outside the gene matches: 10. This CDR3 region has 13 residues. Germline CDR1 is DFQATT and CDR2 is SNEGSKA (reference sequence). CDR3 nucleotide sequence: TGCAGTGCCCCGGGACTAGTGCGGGGTGAGCAGTTCTTC. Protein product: CSAPGLVRGEQFF.

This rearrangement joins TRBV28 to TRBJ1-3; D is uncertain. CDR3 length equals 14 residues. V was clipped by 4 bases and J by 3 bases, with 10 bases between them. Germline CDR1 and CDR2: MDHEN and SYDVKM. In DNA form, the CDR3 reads TGTGCCAGCAGTTCCTACGAGGGTGGAAACACCATATATTTT. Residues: CASSSYEGGNTIYF.

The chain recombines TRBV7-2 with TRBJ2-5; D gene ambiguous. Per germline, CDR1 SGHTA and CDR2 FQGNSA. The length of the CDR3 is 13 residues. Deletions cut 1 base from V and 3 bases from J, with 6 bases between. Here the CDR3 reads CASSLEVEETQYF. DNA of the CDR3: TGTGCCAGCAGCTTAGAGGTAGAAGAGACCCAGTACTTC.

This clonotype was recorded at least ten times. DNA for the CDR3: TGTGCCAGCAGCAAGACCATCCGGGACAGAGCTTTCTACGAGCAGTACTTC. This gives the protein CASSKTIRDRAFYEQYF. The V gene is TRBV3-1, the J gene TRBJ2-7; 7 nucleotides line up with TRBD1. This CDR3 comprises 17 residues. Germline CDR1 is LGHDT and CDR2 is YNNKEL (reference sequence). Trimming removed 5 bases from V and 3 bases from J; junction bases left unmatched: 16.

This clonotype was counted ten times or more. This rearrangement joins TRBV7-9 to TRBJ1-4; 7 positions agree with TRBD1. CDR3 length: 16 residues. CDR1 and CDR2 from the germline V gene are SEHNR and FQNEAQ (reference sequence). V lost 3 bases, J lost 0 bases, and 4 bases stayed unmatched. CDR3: CASSLSRGATNEKLFF. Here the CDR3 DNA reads TGTGCCAGCAGCTTGAGCAGGGGGGCAACTAATGAAAAACTGTTTTTT.